These 22 T cell receptor beta chains came from one sample sequenced in a study of blood T cell repertoires in COVID-19. The table came from immunoSEQ multiplex PCR; TCRdb's copy has only in-frame clones and leaves some out. The table includes approximately 100,000 clones, 85% detected once. Sequenced input: peripheral blood. The receptors originated from a man older than 75 with acute or convalescent COVID-19.

V usage is TRBV5-1 and J usage is TRBJ2-7, with TRBD1 identical over 7 bases. V lost 4 bases to trimming and J lost 5 bases; unmatched junction nucleotides: 9. The germline CDR1 and CDR2 sequences are SGHRS and YFSETQ. The CDR3 loop spans 14 amino acids. CDR3 nucleotide sequence: TGCGCCAGCAGCCTTAACAGGGGTATCGACGAGCAGTACTTC. Encoded protein: CASSLNRGIDEQYF.

The J gene is TRBJ1-4, the V gene TRBV29-1; TRBD1 matches 9 bases. The J segment lost 9 bases and the V segment lost 5 bases, leaving 10 bases of the junction unmatched. Germline assignment: CDR1 SQVTM and CDR2 ANQGSEA. The CDR3 runs 14 residues. CDR3 loop: CSVIQGARSKKLFF. In nucleotides, the CDR3 is TGCAGCGTTATACAGGGGGCGAGGAGCAAAAAACTGTTTTTT.

The chain recombines TRBV12-3 or TRBV12-4 with TRBJ1-5, with TRBD1 matching over 9 bases. Trimming removed 5 bases from V and 6 bases from J; junction bases left unmatched: 2. The CDR3 length is 13 residues. CDR3 coding DNA: TGTGCCAGCAGTGTACAGGGGGCTCAGCCCCAGCATTTT. Translating it yields CASSVQGAQPQHF.

The CDR3 DNA sequence: TGTGCCAGCAGCTTATCCGGGTCCGGGGAGCTGTTTTTT. Its translation: CASSLSGSGELFF. This chain links TRBV13 with TRBJ2-2, with D unresolved. The CDR3 extends over 13 amino acids. Germline lookup yields CDR1 PRHDT and CDR2 FYEKMQ (reference sequence). V gave up 2 bases and J gave up 6 bases, with 7 bases separating them.

The rearrangement joins TRBV30 to TRBJ2-7; the match to TRBD1 covers 8 bases. The CDR3 runs 13 residues. Trimming cost V 2 bases and J 13 bases; bases outside gene matches: 13. Germline V CDR1 and CDR2: GTSNPN, SVGIG (reference sequence). The CDR3, as DNA: TGTGCCTGGAGTCCCGGACAGGGCCCTGTCAGTTACTTC. This gives the protein CAWSPGQGPVSYF.

This chain joins TRBV14 and TRBJ1-1, with a weak D call TRBD1 (6 bases). The CDR3 spans 16 residues. Germline V gives CDR1 SGHDN, CDR2 FVKESK. V dropped 3 bases and J dropped 1 base, with 15 bases sitting between them. CDR3 in DNA: TGTGCCAGCAGCCAGATATCAGGGGTGGCGAACACTGAAGCTTTCTTT. Translation gives CASSQISGVANTEAFF.

The chain uses TRBV19 and TRBJ2-7; 8 positions agree with TRBD1. The CDR3 has 15 residues. Germline V gene sequence: CDR1 LNHDA, CDR2 SQIVND (reference sequence). J lost 3 bases, V lost 6 bases, and 10 bases had no gene match. In DNA, the CDR3 is TGTGCCAGTAGGCCTTCCGGGACAGGTTACTACGAGCAGTACTTC. Its translation: CASRPSGTGYYEQYF.

This clone appeared a few times. The chain couples TRBV6-4 to TRBJ2-5, with 10 bases matching TRBD2. From germline, CDR1 is MRHNA and CDR2 SNTAGT. The CDR3 is 12 amino acids. V trimming: 10 bases; J trimming: 5 bases; junction bases outside the gene matches: 4. The CDR3 protein is CATQREGETQYF. CDR3 in DNA: TGTGCCACCCAGCGGGAGGGGGAGACCCAGTACTTC.

The chain is built from TRBV5-1 and TRBJ2-5; D unclear. The CDR3 consists of 11 residues. The V end lost 4 bases, the J end lost 3 bases, and 4 bases lay between the germline ends. Germline V gives CDR1 SGHRS, CDR2 YFSETQ. CDR3: CASSLKETQYF. The CDR3 region has the DNA TGCGCCAGCAGCCTTAAAGAGACCCAGTACTTC.

The chain has TRBV7-3 and TRBJ2-1; 8 bases line up with TRBD1. The V gene end was trimmed by 5 bases and the J gene end by 4 bases; junction bases not matched to a gene: 13. Germline V gene data show CDR1 as SGHTA and CDR2 as FQGTGA. The length of the CDR3 is 17 residues. Here the CDR3 reads CASSTYRGTGDYNEQFF. The CDR3, as DNA: TGTGCCAGCAGCACGTACCGAGGGACAGGCGATTACAATGAGCAGTTCTTC.

This clone was counted a few times. This chain links TRBV20-1 with TRBJ2-7; 9 positions agree with TRBD2. CDR1 DFQATT and CDR2 SNEGSKA come from the germline V gene (reference sequence). The CDR3 loop spans 11 amino acids. Trimming cost V 5 bases and J 7 bases; bases outside gene matches: 3. CDR3 protein: CSAVLAGEQYF. In DNA, the CDR3 is TGCAGTGCTGTTCTAGCGGGGGAGCAGTACTTC.

This sequence joins TRBV7-9 and TRBJ1-3; no clear D. The germline CDR1 and CDR2 sequences are SEHNR and FQNEAQ (reference sequence). This CDR3 has 17 amino acids. Trimming left V 4 bases short and J 0 bases short, with 16 bases between. The CDR3 is CASSSTSPRSSGNTIYF. The CDR3 DNA reads as TGTGCCAGCAGCTCCACTTCGCCCCGTAGCTCTGGAAACACCATATATTTT.

The chain links TRBV5-1 to TRBJ2-7, with 9 bases that match TRBD2. CDR1 is SGHRS and CDR2 is YFSETQ in the germline V gene. After removal of 1 base from V and 0 bases from J, the junction contained 2 bases not matched to a gene. This CDR3 has 15 residues. The CDR3 loop is CASSLPGLASYEQYF. As DNA, the CDR3 is TGCGCCAGCAGCTTGCCGGGACTAGCCTCCTACGAGCAGTACTTC. The whole variable domain, remainder taken from reference TRBV5-1 and TRBJ2-7, is KAGVTQTPRYLIKTRGQQVTLSCSPISGHRSVSWYQQTPGQGLQFLFEYFSETQRNKGNFPGRFSGRQFSNSRSEMNVSTLELGDSALYLCASSLPGLASYEQYFGPGTRLTVT.

This chain connects TRBV18 to TRBJ2-3, with D unclear. Germline CDR1 and CDR2: KGHSH and LQKENI. CDR3 length: 14 residues. The V and J ends lost 6 bases and 0 bases respectively, with 10 bases between them. CDR3 in DNA: TGTGCCAGCTCCCTTGGCTCTAGCACAGATACGCAGTATTTT. As protein: CASSLGSSTDTQYF.

The chain employs TRBV27 and TRBJ2-2; 10 bases match TRBD2. The CDR3 loop spans 16 amino acids. With 3 bases clipped from V and 6 bases from J, the junction kept 7 bases outside the gene matches. The germline V gene has CDR1 MNHEY and CDR2 SMNVEV (reference sequence). The CDR3 DNA reads TGTGCCAGCAGTTTCAGCGGGAGGGCCTACGCCGGGGAGCTGTTTTTT. Translating gives CASSFSGRAYAGELFF.

The genes are TRBV28 and TRBJ2-6, with unresolved D. V lost 1 base and J lost 5, with 9 bases in between. The CDR3 is 15 residues long. Germline CDR1 reads MDHEN; CDR2 reads SYDVKM. CDR3 protein: CASSLSQPRANVLTF. CDR3 sequence (DNA): TGTGCCAGCAGTTTATCACAGCCTAGGGCCAACGTCCTGACTTTC.

This chain joins TRBV19 and TRBJ1-5; TRBD1 matches at 10 bases. The CDR3 covers 15 residues. Germline CDR1 and CDR2: LNHDA and SQIVND (reference sequence). V was clipped by 6 bases and J by 1 base; unmatched bases: 3. CDR3 amino acids: CASRTGGGSNQPQHF. DNA of the CDR3: TGTGCCAGTAGGACAGGGGGCGGAAGCAATCAGCCCCAGCATTTT.

This chain connects TRBV10-3 to TRBJ1-3; D is ambiguous. This CDR3 contains 14 residues. Germline-derived CDR1 and CDR2 are ENHRY and SYGVKD. The ends were cut back, 7 bases at V and 1 base at J, with 11 bases in the middle. CDR3 DNA: TGTGCCATCAAGGAGGAAGATTCTGGAAACACCATATATTTT. As protein: CAIKEEDSGNTIYF.

About this clone itself: At one of its ends the junction is not consistent with the germline gene, which may arise from a read error. The chain recombines TRBV6-5 with TRBJ2-7; TRBD1 agrees at 7 bases. The CDR3 sequence is 14 residues long. Germline V lookup: CDR1 MNHEY, CDR2 SVGAGI. The CDR3 spells CASARGSPSNEQYF. CDR3 DNA sequence: TGTGCCAGCGCCAGGGGGTCCCCCTCCAACGAGCAGTACTTC.

The chain couples TRBV19 to TRBJ1-1; TRBD1 is a possible D gene (5 bases). Trimming shortened V by 4 bases and J by 0 bases, and 12 bases separated the two germline ends. In germline, CDR1 is LNHDA, CDR2 SQIVND (reference sequence). The CDR3 sequence is 15 residues long. DNA of the CDR3: TGTGCCAGTAGTACCCAGGGAGGGATGAACACTGAAGCTTTCTTT. Protein: CASSTQGGMNTEAFF. The entire variable domain, with the rest obtained from reference TRBV19 and TRBJ1-1, is as follows: DGGITQSPKYLFRKEGQNVTLSCEQNLNHDAMYWYRQDPGQGLRLIYYSQIVNDFQKGDIAEGYSVSREKKESFPLTVTSAQKNPTAFYLCASSTQGGMNTEAFFGQGTRLTVV.

This sequence joins TRBV2 and TRBJ1-3, with no clear D. Trimming pared 1 base from V and 0 bases from J, leaving 10 bases between. The CDR3 consists of 16 residues. CDR1 is SNHLY and CDR2 is FYNNEI in the germline V gene. The CDR3 nucleotides read TGTGCCAGCAGTGAAGTTAGCCCCAGCTCTGGAAACACCATATATTTT. Amino acids: CASSEVSPSSGNTIYF.

This sequence joins TRBV9 and TRBJ2-7, with 7 bases aligning to TRBD2. This CDR3 comprises 15 residues. Germline CDR1 SGDLS, CDR2 YYNGEE. Trimming removed 0 bases from V and 2 bases from J; junction bases left unmatched: 5. The CDR3 coding sequence is TGTGCCAGCAGCGTAGGGGGCGGGGGAGCCTACGAGCAGTACTTC. Translating it yields CASSVGGGGAYEQYF.